These T cell receptor beta chains were read from a single sample in a study of graft-versus-host responses after intestinal transplantation. TCRdb's table, derived via immunoSEQ multiplex PCR, lists solely in-frame clones and lacks some. The table lists about 25,000 clones, about 92% of them singletons, with 0.5% to 0.6% in the top ten. This specimen consisted of PBMCs, obtained 18 days after transplant. The receptors come from a human patient who received an intestinal transplant, so some T cells may come from the graft donor. The CDR3 runs from the conserved cysteine through the conserved F or W. The D gene is left open where the match is weak. Size is omitted from some rows. Given values are once, few, many or a class for expanded clones.

abundance,v_gene,d_gene,j_gene,CDR3aa,CDR3nt
once,TRBV27,-,TRBJ2-7,CASSTLYEQYF,TGTGCCAGCAGTACTCTCTACGAGCAGTACTTC
-,TRBV19,-,TRBJ2-4,CASSIGEGNIQYF,TGTGCCAGTAGTATTGGAGAGGGGAACATTCAGTACTTC
-,TRBV27,-,TRBJ1-2,CASKPEAGNGYTF,TGTGCCAGTAAACCGGAGGCAGGGAATGGCTACACCTTC
-,TRBV2,-,TRBJ1-2,CASSDGYGYTF,TGTGCCAGCAGTGACGGCTATGGCTACACCTTC
-,TRBV6-5,TRBD1,TRBJ1-6,CASSGTGNSPLHF,TGTGCCAGCAGTGGGACAGGCAATTCACCCCTCCACTTT
-,TRBV6-6,TRBD2,TRBJ2-1,CASSPSGGASYNEQFF,TGTGCCAGCAGTCCAAGCGGGGGGGCCTCCTACAATGAGCAGTTCTTC
-,TRBV11-2,-,TRBJ1-2,CASSLTPDYGYTF,TGTGCCAGCAGCCTAACACCCGACTATGGCTACACCTTC
-,TRBV7-2,-,TRBJ1-1,CASSQDLNTEAFF,TGTGCCAGCAGCCAAGACCTGAACACTGAAGCTTTCTTT
-,TRBV19,TRBD2,TRBJ2-1,CASSLTSGGNNEQFF,TGTGCCAGTAGTCTCACTAGCGGGGGAAACAATGAGCAGTTCTTC
-,TRBV9,-,TRBJ1-3,CASSPPGRGEGSGNTIYF,TGTGCCAGCAGTCCCCCCGGCAGGGGAGAAGGTTCTGGAAACACCATATATTTT
-,TRBV4-1,TRBD2,TRBJ2-5,CASSQDFWTSGEHQETQYF,TGCGCCAGCAGCCAAGATTTTTGGACTAGCGGGGAGCACCAAGAGACCCAGTACTTC
once,TRBV6-5,-,TRBJ1-2,CASSPSPLYGYTF,TGTGCCAGCAGCCCGAGCCCTCTGTATGGCTACACCTTC
-,TRBV10-2,-,TRBJ2-1,CASSDSGGGDEQFF,TGCGCCAGCAGTGACTCCGGGGGTGGAGATGAGCAGTTCTTC
-,TRBV27,-,TRBJ1-4,CASSLASGANEKLFF,TGTGCCAGCAGTTTAGCGTCAGGGGCTAATGAAAAACTGTTTTTT
-,TRBV2,-,TRBJ1-4,CASTRTEKLFF,TGTGCCAGCACACGGACTGAAAAACTGTTTTTT
-,TRBV5-1,-,TRBJ2-2,CASSLDWLGGSGELFF,TGCGCCAGCAGCTTGGATTGGCTAGGAGGGTCCGGGGAGCTGTTTTTT
-,TRBV11-2,TRBD2,TRBJ2-2,CASSSLARETGELFF,TGTGCCAGCAGTTCTCTTGCGCGGGAGACCGGGGAGCTGTTTTTT
once,TRBV4-1,-,TRBJ2-3,CASSQDPSGASTDTQYF,TGCGCCAGCAGCCAAGACCCGTCGGGGGCTAGCACAGATACGCAGTATTTT
-,TRBV27,-,TRBJ1-6,CASRRRGGTLGSPLHF,TGTGCCAGCAGGCGTAGGGGGGGGACTCTGGGTTCACCCCTCCACTTT
-,TRBV14,TRBD1,TRBJ2-7,CASSLGQGPYEQYF,TGTGCCAGCAGCCTGGGACAGGGCCCCTACGAGCAGTACTTC
-,TRBV5-1,TRBD2,TRBJ2-1,CASSHLGLAGDNEQFF,TGCGCCAGCAGCCACCTGGGACTAGCGGGGGACAATGAGCAGTTCTTC
-,TRBV4-2,-,TRBJ1-2,CASSPEGVEGYTF,TGTGCCAGCAGCCCTGAAGGGGTCGAAGGCTACACCTTC
once,TRBV11-3,TRBD1,TRBJ2-7,CASSQDRGYEQYF,TGTGCCAGCAGCCAGGACAGGGGGTACGAGCAGTACTTC
-,TRBV7-9,-,TRBJ1-3,CASSLTRGGPGSGNTIYF,TGTGCCAGCAGCTTAACTAGGGGGGGCCCTGGCTCTGGAAACACCATATATTTT
-,TRBV4-1,-,TRBJ1-2,CASSQGDNGYTF,TGCGCCAGCAGCCAAGGGGATAATGGCTACACCTTC
once,TRBV7-8,-,TRBJ2-1,CASSSGLSSYNEQFF,TGTGCCAGCAGCTCAGGGCTCAGCTCCTACAATGAGCAGTTCTTC
-,TRBV5-6,TRBD1,TRBJ2-1,CASSRTGEYNEQFF,TGTGCCAGCAGCCGGACAGGAGAATACAATGAGCAGTTCTTC
-,TRBV18,TRBD1,TRBJ2-3,CASSPQRQGVTDTQYF,TGTGCCAGCTCACCACAACGACAGGGTGTCACAGATACGCAGTATTTT
-,TRBV5-1,-,TRBJ1-2,CASSLVEMGLYGYTF,TGCGCCAGCAGCTTGGTCGAAATGGGGCTATATGGCTACACCTTC
-,TRBV6-1,-,TRBJ1-6,CASSEVGVSSYNSPLHF,TGTGCCAGCAGTGAAGTTGGGGTGAGCTCCTATAATTCACCCCTCCACTTT
-,TRBV19,-,TRBJ1-2,CASRRTVQLTNYGYTF,TGTGCCAGTAGAAGAACGGTACAGCTGACTAACTATGGCTACACCTTC
-,TRBV11-2,TRBD1,TRBJ2-7,CASRHPPDGTGGHEQYF,TGTGCCAGCAGACACCCCCCCGACGGGACAGGGGGCCACGAGCAGTACTTC
-,TRBV7-2,-,TRBJ2-1,CASSRSGSTKGNEQFF,TGTGCCAGCAGCCGAAGCGGGTCAACCAAAGGAAATGAGCAGTTCTTC
-,TRBV30,-,TRBJ1-4,CAWSVGGSNEKLFF,TGTGCCTGGAGTGTGGGGGGATCTAATGAAAAACTGTTTTTT
once,TRBV10-3,-,TRBJ2-3,CAISGGGTDTQYF,TGTGCCATCAGTGGTGGGGGCACAGATACGCAGTATTTT
-,TRBV7-9,-,TRBJ2-6,CASSLAKVDSGANVLTF,TGTGCCAGCAGCTTAGCGAAGGTCGACTCTGGGGCCAACGTCCTGACTTTC
-,TRBV5-4,-,TRBJ1-6,CASRDRDHSPLHF,TGTGCCAGCAGGGACCGGGACCATTCACCCCTCCACTTT
-,TRBV7-9,TRBD2,TRBJ2-5,CASSLAGGGETQYF,TGTGCCAGCAGCTTAGCTGGGGGGGGAGAGACACAGTACTTC
-,TRBV10-2,-,TRBJ1-1,CASSEINGGSGPEAFF,TGCGCCAGCAGTGAAATTAACGGTGGGTCAGGGCCTGAAGCTTTCTTT
-,TRBV5-5,-,TRBJ2-2,CASSLEGGPGTGELFF,TGTGCCAGCAGCTTGGAAGGGGGGCCTGGCACCGGGGAGCTGTTTTTT
-,TRBV15,-,TRBJ1-4,CATVGLGLTNEKLFF,TGTGCCACCGTAGGGCTAGGGTTAACTAATGAAAAACTGTTTTTT
-,TRBV10-3,-,TRBJ1-2,CALRTDDGYTF,TGTGCCTTAAGGACAGATGATGGCTACACCTTC
-,TRBV14,-,TRBJ2-7,CASSQDPSREQYF,TGTGCCAGCAGCCAAGATCCTTCGAGGGAGCAGTACTTC
-,TRBV9,TRBD1,TRBJ1-3,CASSSLGRGTGGNTIYF,TGTGCCAGCAGCTCCCTAGGTCGCGGGACAGGTGGAAACACCATATATTTT
-,TRBV5-4,-,TRBJ1-2,CASSLGGNGYTF,TGTGCCAGCAGTCTTGGGGGTAATGGCTACACCTTC
-,TRBV10-3,-,TRBJ1-1,CAISESNDSPSAFF,TGTGCCATCAGTGAGTCGAACGACAGCCCATCAGCTTTCTTT
-,TRBV5-1,TRBD1,TRBJ2-3,CASSLAGQGPTDTQYF,TGCGCCAGCAGCTTGGCGGGACAGGGGCCCACAGATACGCAGTATTTT
-,TRBV10-2,-,TRBJ1-1,CASKETENTEAFF,TGCGCCAGTAAAGAGACAGAAAACACTGAAGCTTTCTTT
-,TRBV19,TRBD1,TRBJ2-7,CASSIGRGYEQYF,TGTGCCAGTAGTATTGGCAGGGGGTACGAGCAGTACTTC
-,TRBV6-1,TRBD1,TRBJ2-7,CASSRTGDREQYF,TGTGCCAGCAGCCGGACAGGGGATCGCGAGCAGTACTTC
-,TRBV4-1,-,TRBJ2-1,CASTRSGNEQFF,TGCGCCAGCACGAGGTCAGGCAATGAGCAGTTCTTC
-,TRBV6-6,-,TRBJ1-2,CASSYSLARGGDGYTF,TGTGCCAGCAGTTACTCCCTCGCCCGCGGGGGGGATGGCTACACCTTC
-,TRBV2,-,TRBJ2-7,CASIARGEQYF,TGTGCCAGCATTGCCCGCGGCGAGCAGTACTTC
once,TRBV4-1,-,TRBJ2-1,CASSQVRTDAENEQFF,TGCGCCAGCAGCCAAGTTAGGACGGACGCTGAGAATGAGCAGTTCTTC
-,TRBV4-1,TRBD2,TRBJ2-1,CASSQGAGGVYNEQFF,TGCGCCAGCAGCCAAGGGGCGGGGGGCGTTTACAATGAGCAGTTCTTC